This paragraph reports one T cell receptor beta chain. The target antigen is unknown. CDR3 size: 13 residues. The V and J ends lost 2 bases and 4 bases respectively, with 9 bases between them. Germline lookup yields CDR1 MNHNY and CDR2 SVGAGI (reference sequence). The record originates from a study of blood T cells in healthy people across ages. Study conclusions and caveats: Shifts in expanded clonotypes may have been confounded by donor CMV status, which was unknown. Older age coincided with a roughly linear decline in TCR beta diversity per million T cells. With naive T cell percentage, TCR beta diversity showed a strong correlation.

The authors ran a second PCR of about 6 to 12 cycles using a sample-barcoded 5' primer and a J-beta primer mix. Each cDNA molecule carried a tag from a template-switch adaptor that contained 12 random nucleotides. Each CDR3 protein is one row after TCRdb ran MiXCR on the 5' RACE reads. This sample has roughly 860,000 distinct CDR3 sequences, with approximately 59% found just once. Sequenced: blood. V and J are TRBV6-6 and TRBJ2-7; the D gene is possibly TRBD1 (6 bases). This clonotype was sampled from a man younger than 40 in good health. Here the CDR3 reads CASSYDRLYEQYF. The CDR3 nucleotides are TGTGCCAGCAGTTACGACAGGTTATACGAGCAGTACTTC.